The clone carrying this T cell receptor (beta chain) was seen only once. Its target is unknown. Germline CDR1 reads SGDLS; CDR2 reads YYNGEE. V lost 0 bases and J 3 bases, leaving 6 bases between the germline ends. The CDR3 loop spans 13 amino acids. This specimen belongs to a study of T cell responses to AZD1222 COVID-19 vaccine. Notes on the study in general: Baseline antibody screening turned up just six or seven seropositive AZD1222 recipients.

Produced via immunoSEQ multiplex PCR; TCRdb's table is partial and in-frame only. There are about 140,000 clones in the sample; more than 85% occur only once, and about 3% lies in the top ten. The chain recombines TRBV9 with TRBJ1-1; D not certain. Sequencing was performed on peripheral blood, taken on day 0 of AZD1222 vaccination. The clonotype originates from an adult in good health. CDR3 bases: TGTGCCAGCAGCGTAGGAGGGCACACTGAAGCTTTCTTT. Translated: CASSVGGHTEAFF.